This T cell receptor (beta chain) was captured by sequencing in a study of blood T cell repertoires in COVID-19. Study at large: The origin of the acute and convalescent COVID-19 samples was the United States, Italy and Spain.

Sequenced by immunoSEQ multiplex PCR; TCRdb stores in-frame clones only, minus some. Of roughly 160,000 clones in the sample, about 90% were seen once. In assigning cohorts, the study relied on participant-reported clinical history. In Cohort 3, a recovered donor had either two negative PCRs, clearance, or symptom resolution. Germline CDR1 reads MNHEY; CDR2 reads SVGAGI. This CDR3 comprises 15 residues. Trimming cost V 1 base and J 4 bases; bases outside gene matches: 7. Sequences were obtained from PBMCs or T cells enriched from blood (not recorded which). The chain couples TRBV6-5 to TRBJ2-7, with 7 bases lining up with TRBD2. This TCR was recovered from a woman aged 45-65 years who had recovered from COVID-19. In nucleotides, the CDR3 is TGTGCCAGCAGTTACTTGGCGGGAGCTTCGTACGAGCAGTACTTC. Amino acids: CASSYLAGASYEQYF.